This T cell receptor beta chain came from a study of control samples from healthy donors and cancer patients. Generated by immunoSEQ multiplex PCR, the TCRdb table keeps only in-frame clones and is missing some. The sample shows some 140,000 clones, roughly 92% of them seen only once. CDR1 and CDR2 (germline): LNHDA, SQIVND (reference sequence). The CDR3 has 13 amino acids. Trimming took off 3 bases at V and 1 base at J, with 6 bases between the two ends. Of note for this clone: Different DNA sequences within this sample yield the same CDR3.

This chain uses TRBV19 with TRBJ1-1; the D is unclear. Input material: blood. This clonotype was obtained from a man aged 25-45 years in good health. CDR3 region: CASSMGQNTEAFF. In nucleotides, the CDR3 is TGTGCCAGTAGTATGGGTCAGAACACTGAAGCTTTCTTT.